This T cell receptor (beta chain) was captured in a study of blood T cells in healthy people across ages. The donors, aged roughly 6 to 90, were healthy Caucasians from Russia. Next came a second PCR, run for roughly 6 to 11 cycles, which used a sample-barcoded 5' primer along with a J-beta primer mix. TCRdb used MiXCR to reprocess the 5' RACE reads, holding one entry per CDR3 protein. The table records roughly 560,000 distinct CDR3 sequences, less than 25% of them present only once. This CDR3 spans 14 amino acids. V lost 2 bases and J 7 bases, leaving 12 bases between the germline ends. CDR1 and CDR2 from the germline V gene are LNHNV and YYDKDF (reference sequence). These data also formed part of another study, on T cells of mothers and their children. That paper adds: Related and unrelated pairs show TCR recombination output that thymic selection shapes similarly.

Sequencing was performed on blood. The TCR was taken from a boy aged 10-17 years in good health. V is TRBV15 and J is TRBJ1-5; D perhaps matches TRBD1 (5 bases). The CDR3 loop is CATSRRPGTQPQHF. The CDR3 bases are TGTGCCACCAGCAGACGCCCAGGGACCCAGCCCCAGCATTTT. The complete variable domain, with remaining parts taken from reference TRBV15 and TRBJ1-5, reads DAMVIQNPRYQVTQFGKPVTLSCSQTLNHNVMYWYQQKSSQAPKLLFHYYDKDFNNEADTPDNFQSRRPNTSFCFLDIRSPGLGDTAMYLCATSRRPGTQPQHFGDGTRLSIL.